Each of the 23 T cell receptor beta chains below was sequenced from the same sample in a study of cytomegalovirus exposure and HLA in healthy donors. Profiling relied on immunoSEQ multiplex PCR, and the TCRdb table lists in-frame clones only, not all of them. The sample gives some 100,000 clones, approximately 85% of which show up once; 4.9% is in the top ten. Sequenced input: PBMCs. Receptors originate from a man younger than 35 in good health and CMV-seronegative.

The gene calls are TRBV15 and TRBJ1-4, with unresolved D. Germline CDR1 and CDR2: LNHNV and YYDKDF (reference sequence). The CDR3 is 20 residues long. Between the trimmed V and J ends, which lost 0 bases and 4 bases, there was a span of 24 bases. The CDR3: CATSRDGHRTAYSLNEKLFF. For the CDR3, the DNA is TGTGCCACCAGCAGAGATGGGCATCGCACGGCGTATTCCCTTAATGAAAAACTGTTTTTT.

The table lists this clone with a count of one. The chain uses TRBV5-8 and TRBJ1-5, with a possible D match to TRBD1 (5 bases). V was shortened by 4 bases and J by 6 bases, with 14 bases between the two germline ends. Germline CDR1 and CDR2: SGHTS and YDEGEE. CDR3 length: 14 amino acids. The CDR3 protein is CASSHHGRGQPQHF. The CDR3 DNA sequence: TGTGCCAGCAGCCATCACGGGAGGGGTCAGCCCCAGCATTTT.

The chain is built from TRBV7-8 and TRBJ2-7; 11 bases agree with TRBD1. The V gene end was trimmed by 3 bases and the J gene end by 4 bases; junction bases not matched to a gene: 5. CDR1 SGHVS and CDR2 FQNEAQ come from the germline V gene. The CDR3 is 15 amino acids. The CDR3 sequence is CASSFRGQGGYEQYF. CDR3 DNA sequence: TGTGCCAGCAGCTTCCGGGGACAGGGGGGATACGAGCAGTACTTC.

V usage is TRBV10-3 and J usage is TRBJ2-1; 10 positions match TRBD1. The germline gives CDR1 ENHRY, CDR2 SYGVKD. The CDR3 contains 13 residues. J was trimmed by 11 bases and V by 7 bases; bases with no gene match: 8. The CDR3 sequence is CAINYRDRGKQFF. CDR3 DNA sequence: TGTGCCATCAACTACCGGGACAGGGGAAAGCAGTTCTTC.

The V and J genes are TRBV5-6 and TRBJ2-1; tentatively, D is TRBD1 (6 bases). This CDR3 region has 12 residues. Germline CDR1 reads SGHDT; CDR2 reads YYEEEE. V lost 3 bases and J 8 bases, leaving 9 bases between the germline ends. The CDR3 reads CASSSGADEQFF. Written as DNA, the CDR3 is TGTGCCAGCAGCTCAGGGGCGGATGAGCAGTTCTTC.

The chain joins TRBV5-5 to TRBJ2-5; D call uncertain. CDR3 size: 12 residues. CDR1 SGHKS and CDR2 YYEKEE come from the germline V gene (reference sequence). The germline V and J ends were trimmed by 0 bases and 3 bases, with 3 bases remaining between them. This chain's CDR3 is CASSLAEETQYF. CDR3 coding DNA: TGTGCCAGCAGCTTGGCGGAAGAGACCCAGTACTTC. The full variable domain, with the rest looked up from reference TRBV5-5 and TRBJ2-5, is DAGVTQSPTHLIKTRGQQVTLRCSPISGHKSVSWYQQVLGQGPQFIFQYYEKEERGRGNFPDRFSARQFPNYSSELNVNALLLGDSALYLCASSLAEETQYFGPGTRLLVL.

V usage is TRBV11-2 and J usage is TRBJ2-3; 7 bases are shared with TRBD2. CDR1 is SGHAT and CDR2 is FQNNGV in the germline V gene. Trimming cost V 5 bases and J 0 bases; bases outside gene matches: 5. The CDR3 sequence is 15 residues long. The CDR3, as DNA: TGTGCCAGCAGCCCACTAGCGTCTAGCACAGATACGCAGTATTTT. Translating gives CASSPLASSTDTQYF.

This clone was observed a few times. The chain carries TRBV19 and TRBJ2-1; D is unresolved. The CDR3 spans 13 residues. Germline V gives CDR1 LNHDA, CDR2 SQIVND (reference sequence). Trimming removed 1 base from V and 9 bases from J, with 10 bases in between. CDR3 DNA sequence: TGTGCCAGTAGTATAGCTCGCTCCAGTGAGCAGTTCTTC. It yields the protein CASSIARSSEQFF.

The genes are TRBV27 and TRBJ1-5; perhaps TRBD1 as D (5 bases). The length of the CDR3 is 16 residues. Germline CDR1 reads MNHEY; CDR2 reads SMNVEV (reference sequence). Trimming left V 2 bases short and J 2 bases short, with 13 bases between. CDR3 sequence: CASSLKGLQGNQPQHF. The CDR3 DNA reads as TGTGCCAGCAGTTTAAAGGGACTACAGGGCAATCAGCCCCAGCATTTT.

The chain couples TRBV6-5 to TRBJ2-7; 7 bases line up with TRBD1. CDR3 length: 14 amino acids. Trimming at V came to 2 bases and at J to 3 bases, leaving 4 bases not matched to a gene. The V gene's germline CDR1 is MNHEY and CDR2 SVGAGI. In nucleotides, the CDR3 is TGTGCCAGCAGTTACGACAGGGTAGGCTACGAGCAGTACTTC. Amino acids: CASSYDRVGYEQYF.

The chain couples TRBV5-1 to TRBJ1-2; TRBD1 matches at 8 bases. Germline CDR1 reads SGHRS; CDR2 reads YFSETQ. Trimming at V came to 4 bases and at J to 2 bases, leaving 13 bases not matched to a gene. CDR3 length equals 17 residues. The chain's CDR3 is CASSRGQGAPGNYGYTF. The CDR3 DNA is TGCGCCAGCAGCAGGGGGCAGGGGGCGCCTGGGAACTATGGCTACACCTTC.

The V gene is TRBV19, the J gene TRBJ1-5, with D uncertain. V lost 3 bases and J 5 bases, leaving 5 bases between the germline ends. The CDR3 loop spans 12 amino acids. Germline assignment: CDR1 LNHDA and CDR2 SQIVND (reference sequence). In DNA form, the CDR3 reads TGTGCCAGTAGTATGAGGGATCAGCCCCAGCATTTT. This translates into CASSMRDQPQHF.

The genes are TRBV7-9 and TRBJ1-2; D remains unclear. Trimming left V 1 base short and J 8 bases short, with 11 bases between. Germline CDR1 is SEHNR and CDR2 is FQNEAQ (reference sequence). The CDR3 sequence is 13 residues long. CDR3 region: CASSLEGGYGYTF. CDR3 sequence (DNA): TGTGCCAGCAGCTTAGAGGGAGGGTACGGCTACACCTTC. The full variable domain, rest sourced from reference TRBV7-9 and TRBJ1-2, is DTGVSQNPRHKITKRGQNVTFRCDPISEHNRLYWYRQTLGQGPEFLTYFQNEAQLEKSRLLSDRFSAERPKGSFSTLEIQRTEQGDSAMYLCASSLEGGYGYTFGSGTRLTVV.

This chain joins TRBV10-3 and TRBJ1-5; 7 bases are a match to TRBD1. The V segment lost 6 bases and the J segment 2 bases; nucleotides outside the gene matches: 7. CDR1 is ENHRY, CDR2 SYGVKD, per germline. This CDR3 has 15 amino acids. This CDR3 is CAIRKETGGNQPQHF. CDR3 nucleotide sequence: TGTGCCATCAGGAAAGAAACAGGGGGCAATCAGCCCCAGCATTTT.

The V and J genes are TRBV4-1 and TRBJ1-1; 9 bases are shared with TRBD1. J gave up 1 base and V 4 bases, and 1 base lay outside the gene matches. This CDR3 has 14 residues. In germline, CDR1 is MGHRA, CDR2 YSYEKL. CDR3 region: CASSPTGGNTEAFF. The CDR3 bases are TGCGCCAGCAGCCCGACAGGGGGGAACACTGAAGCTTTCTTT.

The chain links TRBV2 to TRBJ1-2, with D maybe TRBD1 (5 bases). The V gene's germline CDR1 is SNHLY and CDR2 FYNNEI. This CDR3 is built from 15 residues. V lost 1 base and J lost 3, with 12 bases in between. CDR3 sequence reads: CASSEGQGRDYGYTF. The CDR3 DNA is TGTGCCAGCAGTGAAGGTCAGGGCAGGGACTATGGCTACACCTTC.

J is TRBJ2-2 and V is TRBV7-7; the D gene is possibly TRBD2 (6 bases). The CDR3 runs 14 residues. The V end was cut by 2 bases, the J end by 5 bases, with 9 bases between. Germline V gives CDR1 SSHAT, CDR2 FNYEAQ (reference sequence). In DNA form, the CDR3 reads TGTGCCAGCAGCTTACGGGCGGGAACCGGGGAGCTGTTTTTT. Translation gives CASSLRAGTGELFF.

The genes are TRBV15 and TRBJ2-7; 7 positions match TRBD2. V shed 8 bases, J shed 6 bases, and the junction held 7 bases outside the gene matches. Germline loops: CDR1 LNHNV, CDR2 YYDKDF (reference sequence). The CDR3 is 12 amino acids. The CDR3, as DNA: TGTGCCACCTGGCTTTGCGGGGGCGAGCAGTACTTC. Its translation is CATWLCGGEQYF. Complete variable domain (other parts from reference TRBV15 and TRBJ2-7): DAMVIQNPRYQVTQFGKPVTLSCSQTLNHNVMYWYQQKSSQAPKLLFHYYDKDFNNEADTPDNFQSRRPNTSFCFLDIRSPGLGDTAMYLCATWLCGGEQYFGPGTRLTVT.

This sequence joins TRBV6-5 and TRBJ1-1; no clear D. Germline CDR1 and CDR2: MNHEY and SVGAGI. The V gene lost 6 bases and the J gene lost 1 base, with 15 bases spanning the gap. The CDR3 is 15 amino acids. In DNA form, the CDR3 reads TGTGCCAGCAGGGCCGCTGGCACCAAGAACACTGAAGCTTTCTTT. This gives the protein CASRAAGTKNTEAFF.

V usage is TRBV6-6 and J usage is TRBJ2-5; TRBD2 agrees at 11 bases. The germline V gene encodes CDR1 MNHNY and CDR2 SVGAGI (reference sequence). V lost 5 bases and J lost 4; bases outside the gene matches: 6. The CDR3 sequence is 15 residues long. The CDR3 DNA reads TGTGCCAGCAGTCAGACCGGGACTAGCGGAGAGACCCAGTACTTC. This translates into CASSQTGTSGETQYF.

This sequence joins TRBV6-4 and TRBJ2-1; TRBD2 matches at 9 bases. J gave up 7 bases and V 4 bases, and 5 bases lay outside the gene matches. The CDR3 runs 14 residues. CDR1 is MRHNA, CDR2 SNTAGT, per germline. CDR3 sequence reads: CASSGLAGTNEQFF. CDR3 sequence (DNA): TGTGCCAGCAGTGGCCTAGCGGGGACGAATGAGCAGTTCTTC.

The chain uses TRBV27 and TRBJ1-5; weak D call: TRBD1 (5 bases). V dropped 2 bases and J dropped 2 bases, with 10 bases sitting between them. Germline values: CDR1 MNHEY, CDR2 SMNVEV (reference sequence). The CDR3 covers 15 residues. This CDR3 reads CASSLGGLGNQPQHF. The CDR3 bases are TGTGCCAGCAGTTTAGGGGGGTTAGGCAATCAGCCCCAGCATTTT.

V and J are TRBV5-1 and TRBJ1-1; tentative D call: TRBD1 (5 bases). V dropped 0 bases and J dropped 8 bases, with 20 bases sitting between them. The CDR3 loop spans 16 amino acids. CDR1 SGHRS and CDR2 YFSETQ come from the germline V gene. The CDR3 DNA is TGCGCCAGCAGCTTGGGGAGGGGCAGACTAGGCGACGAAGCTTTCTTT. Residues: CASSLGRGRLGDEAFF. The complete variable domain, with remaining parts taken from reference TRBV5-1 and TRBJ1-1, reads KAGVTQTPRYLIKTRGQQVTLSCSPISGHRSVSWYQQTPGQGLQFLFEYFSETQRNKGNFPGRFSGRQFSNSRSEMNVSTLELGDSALYLCASSLGRGRLGDEAFFGQGTRLTVV.